Included here is one T cell receptor beta chain sequence, with context. Its antigen is undetermined. These data originate in a study of cytomegalovirus exposure and HLA in healthy donors. Study observations and caveats: Investigators reported approximately 150 TCR beta chains as tied to cytomegalovirus.

Donors counted as nominally healthy when sampled, yet unrecorded immune exposures were likely. Researchers ran the PCR with 60 Vbeta and 13 Jbeta primers. The repertoire was sequenced with immunoSEQ multiplex PCR; TCRdb's copy has only in-frame clones and lacks some. The sample includes 85,000 to 120,000 clones, about two thirds of them seen just once. CDR3 length: 15 amino acids. Germline V gives CDR1 SGHNT, CDR2 YYREEE (reference sequence). V dropped 0 bases and J dropped 7; count of bases not matched to a gene: 5. This chain connects TRBV5-4 to TRBJ2-1; 9 bases agree with TRBD2. The TCR comes from a boy aged 5 to 17 in good health and CMV-seronegative. Sequencing was carried out using PBMCs. Written as DNA, the CDR3 is TGTGCCAGCAGCTTGGTGGCTAGCGGGGCTAATGAGCAGTTCTTC. Protein product: CASSLVASGANEQFF. Complete variable domain (other parts from reference TRBV5-4 and TRBJ2-1): ETGVTQSPTHLIKTRGQQVTLRCSSQSGHNTVSWYQQALGQGPQFIFQYYREEENGRGNFPPRFSGLQFPNYSSELNVNALELDDSALYLCASSLVASGANEQFFGPGTRLTVL.